Shown below are 27 T cell receptor beta chains from a single sample sequenced in a study of blood T cells in healthy people across ages. Combining a sample-barcoded 5' primer with a J-beta primer mix, a second PCR ran for roughly 7 to 12 cycles. Using its own MiXCR run on the 5' RACE reads, TCRdb lists one record per CDR3 protein. The sample lists hundreds of thousands of distinct CDR3 sequences; more than 25% were seen once. Material: blood. The receptors shown here come from an elderly woman in good health.

The chain couples TRBV7-2 to TRBJ2-1; the D is unclear. CDR1 SGHTA and CDR2 FQGNSA come from the germline V gene. The CDR3 is 16 residues long. V gave up 6 bases and J gave up 6 bases, with 21 bases separating them. The CDR3, as DNA: TGTGCCAGCAGTTACTTTTACGCAGAAAGGGCCAATGAGCAGTTCTTC. It encodes CASSYFYAERANEQFF.

In this sample, this clonotype turned up many times. The CDR3 DNA reads as TGTGCCAGCAGCGTAAATCCCGCGGGGCTACGACAGTTCTTC. It specifies CASSVNPAGLRQFF. The J gene is TRBJ2-1, the V gene TRBV7-2; D is possibly TRBD2 (6 bases). From germline, CDR1 is SGHTA and CDR2 FQGNSA. The CDR3 runs to 14 residues. Trimming cost V 5 bases and J 13 bases, with 21 bases left between them.

A word on this clonotype: A much larger clone differs by one base, so this may be a read error. The rearrangement links TRBV6-2 or TRBV6-3 to TRBJ2-5; D not resolved. The DNA matches TRBJ2-1 better at its end, which makes the J call doubtful. CDR1 MNHEY and CDR2 SVGEGT come from the germline V gene. The CDR3 loop spans 10 amino acids. Written as DNA, the CDR3 is TGTGCCACCACCGGAGAGACCCAGTTCTTC. This sequence encodes CATTGETQFF.

The table lists this clonotype with many counts. This chain connects TRBV20-1 to TRBJ1-5, with D unresolved. The CDR3 loop spans 12 amino acids. CDR1 and CDR2 from the germline V gene are DFQATT and SNEGSKA (reference sequence). V gave up 6 bases and J gave up 0 bases, with 6 bases separating them. The CDR3 protein is CSAVRSNQPQHF. CDR3 DNA: TGCAGTGCCGTGCGTAGCAATCAGCCCCAGCATTTT.

This clonotype was recorded at least ten times. The rearrangement links TRBV12-3 or TRBV12-4 to TRBJ1-1; weak D call: TRBD1 (5 bases). Trimming shortened V by 6 bases and J by 4 bases, and 24 bases separated the two germline ends. This CDR3 comprises 17 residues. The CDR3 DNA is TGTGCCAGCAGCTCCTTTGGGGGAGGGTTAGGGACCACTGAAGCTTTCTTT. Its protein product is CASSSFGGGLGTTEAFF.

This clonotype was seen many times. The chain employs TRBV15 and TRBJ1-1; 7 nucleotides align to TRBD1. The trim removed 4 bases at V and 1 base at J, leaving 6 bases unmatched. The V gene's germline CDR1 is LNHNV and CDR2 YYDKDF (reference sequence). CDR3 length: 15 residues. The CDR3 reads CATSTRWTGNTEAFF. The DNA of the CDR3 is TGTGCCACCAGCACCCGATGGACAGGGAACACTGAAGCTTTCTTT.

The chain employs TRBV6-1 and TRBJ1-1, with D possibly TRBD1 on 5 matching bases. V lost 5 bases, J lost 5 bases, and 15 bases lay in between. The CDR3 contains 14 residues. Germline CDR1 reads MNHNS; CDR2 reads SASEGT. CDR3 amino acids: CASSLRALLTEAFF. The CDR3 DNA follows: TGTGCCAGCAGTCTCAGGGCCCTCTTAACTGAAGCTTTCTTT.

This clonotype was recorded many times. The V gene is TRBV6-6, the J gene TRBJ2-1, with D unresolved. The ends were cut back, 2 bases at V and 1 base at J, with 9 bases in the middle. The CDR3 contains 15 residues. The germline V gene has CDR1 MNHNY and CDR2 SVGAGI (reference sequence). As DNA, the CDR3 is TGTGCCAGCAGTTACGAGAAATTTTCCTACAATGAGCAGTTCTTC. It specifies CASSYEKFSYNEQFF.

Concerning this clonotype itself: With a much larger clone just one base away, this may be a read error. This chain links TRBV3-1 with TRBJ1-4, with 8 bases matching TRBD1. Germline V lookup: CDR1 LGHDT, CDR2 YNNKEL (reference sequence). The CDR3 totals 15 residues. CDR3 DNA sequence: TGTGCCAGCAGCCGTCAGGGGGCATCTAATGAAAAACGGTTTTTT. Translation: CASSRQGASNEKRFF.

Regarding this clonotype: One junction end disagrees with the germline gene, perhaps due to a read error. This rearrangement joins TRBV28 to TRBJ1-6; TRBD1 aligns across 8 bases. The CDR3 runs 14 residues. Germline values: CDR1 MDHEN, CDR2 SYDVKM. As DNA, the CDR3 is TGTGCCGGCAGTTTCGCAGGGGGCTGGGCACCCCTCCACTTT. Translated, it gives CAGSFAGGWAPLHF.

This clonotype showed up many times. The chain recombines TRBV11-2 with TRBJ2-7; 8 bases agree with TRBD2. The J segment lost 2 bases and the V segment lost 1 base, leaving 1 base of the junction unmatched. From germline, CDR1 is SGHAT and CDR2 FQNNGV. The CDR3 loop spans 14 amino acids. The CDR3 is CASSLALAAYEQYF. The DNA for the CDR3 is TGTGCCAGCAGCTTAGCACTAGCGGCCTACGAGCAGTACTTC.

This chain's CDR3 is CASSRQWSTGYTF. The CDR3 DNA follows: TGTGCCAGCAGCCGACAGTGGTCCACTGGCTACACCTTC. The chain has TRBV6-5 and TRBJ1-2; weak D call: TRBD1 (5 bases). The CDR3 consists of 13 residues. The V gene's germline CDR1 is MNHEY and CDR2 SVGAGI. V was trimmed by 6 bases and J by 7 bases, leaving 15 bases between them.

This clonotype has a handful of counts. This may arise from a read error, as a much more abundant clone is one base away. Here the CDR3 reads CANSIPPRGTYEQYF. The CDR3 DNA sequence: TGTGCCAACAGTATCCCTCCCAGGGGGACCTACGAGCAGTACTTC. This chain connects TRBV6-2 or TRBV6-3 to TRBJ2-7, with 7 bases aligning to TRBD1. Germline V gives CDR1 MNHEY, CDR2 SVGEGT. The CDR3 runs 15 residues.

This clonotype was seen only a few times. The genes are TRBV6-6 and TRBJ2-5; TRBD1 matches 8 bases. The CDR3 runs to 14 residues. With 7 bases clipped from V and 11 bases from J, the junction kept 15 bases outside the gene matches. The germline CDR1 and CDR2 sequences are MNHNY and SVGAGI (reference sequence). CDR3 coding DNA: TGTGCCAGCACCTTGGACAGGGCCTACAATGAGCAGTACTTC. It is translated as CASTLDRAYNEQYF.

The genes are TRBV7-2 and TRBJ2-3, with 12 bases matching TRBD2. The CDR3 has 17 residues. The germline V gene has CDR1 SGHTA and CDR2 FQGNSA. With 5 bases clipped from V and 0 bases from J, the junction kept 6 bases outside the gene matches. The CDR3: CASSEGLAGTSTDTQYF. The DNA of the CDR3 is TGTGCCAGCAGCGAGGGACTAGCGGGTACTAGCACAGATACGCAGTATTTT.

This chain joins TRBV10-3 and TRBJ2-5; D ambiguous. V dropped 6 bases and J dropped 0 bases, with 8 bases sitting between them. CDR1 is ENHRY, CDR2 SYGVKD, per germline. The CDR3 covers 13 residues. CDR3 in amino acids: CAIRAVNQETQYF. The CDR3 nucleotides read TGTGCCATCAGGGCTGTGAACCAAGAGACCCAGTACTTC.

The chain is built from TRBV6-1 and TRBJ2-3; a weak D match, TRBD2 (5 bases). V lost 8 bases to trimming and J lost 3 bases, with 12 bases between them. The V gene's germline CDR1 is MNHNS and CDR2 SASEGT. This CDR3 spans 13 amino acids. DNA for the CDR3: TGTGCCAGCTGCCGGGAAAGGACAGATACGCAGTATTTT. Amino acids: CASCRERTDTQYF.

This clonotype was picked up a small number of times. Given a much more abundant clone one base away, this may be a read error. V usage is TRBV6-2 or TRBV6-3 and J usage is TRBJ2-4; the D gene is possibly TRBD2 (5 bases). CDR1 and CDR2 (germline): MNHEY, SVGEGT. Trimming took 2 bases from V and 11 from J, leaving 19 bases between them. The CDR3 totals 15 residues. CDR3 bases: TGTGCCAGCAGTTACGGTGTAGGAGGACGAGCAGTTCAGTACTTC. This encodes CASSYGVGGRAVQYF.

This clonotype occurred many times. This chain uses TRBV7-2 with TRBJ2-7; D is unclear. CDR1 and CDR2 from the germline V gene are SGHTA and FQGNSA. The CDR3 sequence is 13 residues long. Trimming pared 4 bases from V and 4 bases from J, leaving 11 bases between. CDR3 sequence (DNA): TGTGCCAGCAGCTCGTCTTTTAGGTACGAGCAGTACTTC. Translated: CASSSSFRYEQYF.

On this clonotype itself: With a much larger clone just one base away, this may be a read error. The chain is built from TRBV6-1 and TRBJ2-7; 8 bases match TRBD1. Germline-derived CDR1 and CDR2 are MNHNS and SASEGT. Trimming cost V 1 base and J 10 bases; bases outside gene matches: 9. This CDR3 is 14 amino acids long. DNA for the CDR3: TGTGCCAGCAGTGAAGTGGTAACAGGGGGTATCCAGTACTTC. Protein: CASSEVVTGGIQYF.

This clonotype has a handful of counts. The chain employs TRBV5-4 and TRBJ2-7, with 7 nucleotides matching TRBD1. Losses at the gene ends were 3 bases for V and 4 bases for J; bases not matched to a gene: 10. This CDR3 is 15 amino acids long. Per germline, CDR1 SGHNT and CDR2 YYREEE (reference sequence). CDR3 amino acids: CASSSPAGGLYEQYF. In DNA form, the CDR3 reads TGTGCCAGCAGCTCCCCCGCAGGGGGTTTATACGAGCAGTACTTC.

The chain uses TRBV19 and TRBJ1-2; D not certain. The CDR3 extends over 13 amino acids. Trimming removed 3 bases from V and 0 bases from J, with 5 bases in between. In germline, CDR1 is LNHDA, CDR2 SQIVND (reference sequence). DNA for the CDR3: TGTGCCAGTAGTATTAAGGCTAACTATGGCTACACCTTC. Translation: CASSIKANYGYTF.

This clonotype appeared a few times. The genes are TRBV24-1 and TRBJ2-1; TRBD2 aligns across 8 bases. The CDR3 contains 16 residues. V trimming: 0 bases; J trimming: 7 bases; junction bases outside the gene matches: 7. Per germline, CDR1 KGHDR and CDR2 SFDVKD. The CDR3 nucleotides read TGTGCCACCAGTGATTTGGCGGGGGGAAGTCAAAATGAGCAGTTCTTC. This sequence encodes CATSDLAGGSQNEQFF.

At least ten counts were recorded for this clonotype. The J gene is TRBJ2-4, the V gene TRBV20-1; TRBD1 agrees at 8 bases. Germline assignment: CDR1 DFQATT and CDR2 SNEGSKA (reference sequence). With 4 bases clipped from V and 8 bases from J, the junction kept 10 bases outside the gene matches. This CDR3 has 14 amino acids. The CDR3 DNA reads as TGCAGTGCTACTAAGACAGGGGTGGGAGACATTCAGTACTTC. Encoded protein: CSATKTGVGDIQYF.

With regard to this clonotype: Just one base apart from a much larger clone, this may be a read error. In nucleotides, the CDR3 is TGTGCCAGCAGCCGACAGGGACAGGCCTACAATGAGCAGTACTTC. As protein: CASSRQGQAYNEQYF. This chain links TRBV11-2 with TRBJ2-1; 8 nucleotides align to TRBD1. The J call is doubtful: the DNA matches TRBJ2-7 better. The CDR3 spans 15 residues. Germline values: CDR1 SGHAT, CDR2 FQNNGV.

The sample holds many counts of this clonotype. V is TRBV2 and J is TRBJ2-7; the D is unclear. V was cut by 6 bases and J by 2 bases, with 8 bases left in between. The CDR3 sequence is 12 residues long. In germline, CDR1 is SNHLY, CDR2 FYNNEI. In DNA, the CDR3 is TGTGCCAGCAGCGAGGTGACCTACGAGCAGTACTTC. Translated, it gives CASSEVTYEQYF.

This clonotype showed up just a few times. This may stem from a read error, because a much larger clone lies one nucleotide away. The chain uses TRBV20-1 and TRBJ2-1; 13 bases align to TRBD2. From germline, CDR1 is DFQATT and CDR2 SNEGSKA (reference sequence). This CDR3 has 18 residues. DNA of the CDR3: TGCAATGCTAGAGCTCCGGGACTAGCGGGGAGCTCCTACAATGAGCAGTTCTTC. Protein product: CNARAPGLAGSSYNEQFF.